These 17 T cell receptor beta chains originate from one sample sequenced in a study of vaccination effects on CD4 cells after COVID-19. Within the ViraFEST assay, antigen-specific CD4+ T cells underwent expansion with viral peptide pools prior to sequencing. A 10-day culture period preceded the isolation of CD4+ T cells. Absence of prior SARS-CoV-2 infection characterized the vaccine recipients, who showed negative nucleocapsid antibodies. TCRdb keeps only in-frame clones here, not all; method: immunoSEQ multiplex PCR. The table records tens of thousands of clones, 78% of them present only once. These TCRs' antigens remain unknown. The specimen was CD4+ T cells from PBMCs cultured with SARS-CoV-2 spike peptides, collected before COVID-19 vaccination. The source is a human donor who received a COVID-19 vaccine.

This clone showed up just once. The rearrangement uses TRBV19 and TRBJ1-2; 8 nucleotides agree with TRBD1. The germline V gene has CDR1 LNHDA and CDR2 SQIVND (reference sequence). Trimming at V came to 9 bases and at J to 8 bases, leaving 8 bases not matched to a gene. The CDR3 covers 12 residues. Written as DNA, the CDR3 is TGTGCCAGCAGGACAGGGAACGGGGGCTACACCTTC. Amino acid sequence: CASRTGNGGYTF. Using reference TRBV19 and TRBJ1-2 for the parts outside the CDR3, the full variable domain is DGGITQSPKYLFRKEGQNVTLSCEQNLNHDAMYWYRQDPGQGLRLIYYSQIVNDFQKGDIAEGYSVSREKKESFPLTVTSAQKNPTAFYLCASRTGNGGYTFGSGTRLTVV.

This sequence joins TRBV4-3 and TRBJ1-1, with a tentative D call TRBD1 (5 bases). The germline V gene has CDR1 LGHNA and CDR2 YSLEER. The CDR3 is 13 amino acids. Trimming removed 0 bases at V and 4 bases at J, with 6 bases between. CDR3 nucleotides: TGCGCCAGCAGCCAAGAGGGGGGCACTGAAGCTTTCTTT. Amino acids: CASSQEGGTEAFF.

V usage is TRBV6-5 and J usage is TRBJ1-6; no clear D gene. CDR1 is MNHEY and CDR2 is SVGAGI in the germline V gene. The CDR3 contains 13 residues. The V and J ends lost 5 bases and 6 bases respectively, with 8 bases between them. DNA of the CDR3: TGTGCCAGCAGTAGAGCAGTTAATTCACCCCTCCACTTT. Translated, it gives CASSRAVNSPLHF.

The rearrangement uses TRBV19 and TRBJ2-1; no clear D. This CDR3 is built from 11 residues. V was pared by 6 bases and J by 0 bases, with 0 bases between. Germline loops: CDR1 LNHDA, CDR2 SQIVND (reference sequence). The CDR3 sequence: CASSSYNEQFF. The CDR3 bases are TGTGCCAGTAGCTCCTACAATGAGCAGTTCTTC.

The V and J genes are TRBV18 and TRBJ1-4; D may be TRBD1 (5 bases). This CDR3 is built from 14 residues. The ends were cut back, 2 bases at V and 6 bases at J, with 10 bases in the middle. Germline CDR1 is KGHSH and CDR2 is LQKENI. The CDR3 sequence is CASSPTGRDEKLFF. The DNA of the CDR3 is TGTGCCAGCTCACCAACCGGCAGGGATGAAAAACTGTTTTTT.

V is TRBV5-1 and J is TRBJ2-5; 10 bases align to TRBD1. V was clipped by 0 bases and J by 5 bases; unmatched bases: 10. Germline-derived CDR1 and CDR2 are SGHRS and YFSETQ. The CDR3 runs 17 residues. CDR3 region: CASSLAPTGGGGETQYF. The CDR3 DNA reads TGCGCCAGCAGCTTGGCCCCGACAGGGGGCGGAGGGGAGACCCAGTACTTC.

This clone was seen a few times. V is TRBV20-1 and J is TRBJ1-5; 7 nucleotides match TRBD1. The CDR3 totals 13 residues. Germline V gives CDR1 DFQATT, CDR2 SNEGSKA (reference sequence). V lost 3 bases and J lost 2; bases outside the gene matches: 1. Written as DNA, the CDR3 is TGCAGTGCTAGTGGGACAGGCAATCAGCCCCAGCATTTT. Its translation is CSASGTGNQPQHF.

This clone was found a few times. The chain couples TRBV5-4 to TRBJ1-3; D not certain. Germline CDR1 is SGHNT and CDR2 is YYREEE (reference sequence). This CDR3 contains 13 residues. The germline V and J ends were trimmed by 4 bases and 4 bases, with 9 bases remaining between them. The CDR3 spells CASSRMPGNTIYF. CDR3 nucleotide sequence: TGTGCCAGCAGCCGAATGCCCGGAAACACCATATATTTT. Drawing the rest from reference TRBV5-4 and TRBJ1-3, the complete variable domain is ETGVTQSPTHLIKTRGQQVTLRCSSQSGHNTVSWYQQALGQGPQFIFQYYREEENGRGNFPPRFSGLQFPNYSSELNVNALELDDSALYLCASSRMPGNTIYFGEGSWLTVV.

J is TRBJ2-1 and V is TRBV5-4, with 9 bases lining up with TRBD1. Trimming cost V 2 bases and J 7 bases; bases outside gene matches: 4. Germline CDR1 SGHNT, CDR2 YYREEE (reference sequence). The CDR3 totals 14 residues. The chain's CDR3 is CASSLIQGANEQFF. DNA of the CDR3: TGTGCCAGCAGCTTAATACAGGGGGCGAATGAGCAGTTCTTC. The entire variable domain, with the rest obtained from reference TRBV5-4 and TRBJ2-1, is as follows: ETGVTQSPTHLIKTRGQQVTLRCSSQSGHNTVSWYQQALGQGPQFIFQYYREEENGRGNFPPRFSGLQFPNYSSELNVNALELDDSALYLCASSLIQGANEQFFGPGTRLTVL.

This chain connects TRBV6-5 to TRBJ2-1; D remains ambiguous. V lost 2 bases to trimming and J lost 7 bases, with 9 bases between them. The CDR3 covers 13 residues. The germline V gene encodes CDR1 MNHEY and CDR2 SVGAGI. CDR3 residues: CASSYDPLNEQFF. CDR3 DNA sequence: TGTGCCAGCAGTTACGACCCCTTAAATGAGCAGTTCTTC.

This rearrangement joins TRBV6-2 or TRBV6-3 to TRBJ2-5, with D possibly matching TRBD2 (5 bases). The CDR3 has 14 residues. In germline, CDR1 is MNHEY, CDR2 SVGEGT. Trimming removed 5 bases from V and 5 bases from J, with 15 bases in between. The CDR3 loop is CASSQTAGWETQYF. As DNA, the CDR3 is TGTGCCAGCAGTCAGACGGCGGGTTGGGAGACCCAGTACTTC.

V and J are TRBV10-1 and TRBJ1-1; D unresolved. Germline V CDR1 and CDR2: WNHNN, SYGVQD (reference sequence). This CDR3 comprises 13 residues. The V and J ends lost 2 bases and 5 bases respectively, with 9 bases between them. The CDR3 here is CASSESKETEAFF. The CDR3 DNA is TGCGCCAGCAGTGAGAGTAAGGAGACTGAAGCTTTCTTT.

This chain joins TRBV2 and TRBJ2-3, with 9 bases that match TRBD1. Germline V gene data show CDR1 as SNHLY and CDR2 as FYNNEI. This CDR3 spans 14 amino acids. Trimming took 6 bases from V and 4 from J; bases not matched to a gene: 5. This CDR3 is CASSRTGAPDTQYF. As DNA, the CDR3 is TGTGCCAGCAGCCGGACAGGGGCCCCAGATACGCAGTATTTT.

The chain uses TRBV5-1 and TRBJ2-5, with D unresolved. Germline V CDR1 and CDR2: SGHRS, YFSETQ. The CDR3 is 16 residues long. Deletions cut 2 bases from V and 1 base from J, with 15 bases between. This chain's CDR3 is CASSFGYYLRQETQYF. As DNA, the CDR3 is TGCGCCAGCAGCTTTGGGTACTATCTACGCCAAGAGACCCAGTACTTC.

The CDR3, as DNA: TGTGCCAGCAGTTCGACAGGGTACACTGAAGCTTTCTTT. Its protein is CASSSTGYTEAFF. The chain links TRBV27 to TRBJ1-1; the match to TRBD1 covers 7 bases. The junction had 2 bases not matched to a gene; V was cut back by 4 bases and J by 3 bases. The length of the CDR3 is 13 residues. Germline CDR1 reads MNHEY; CDR2 reads SMNVEV (reference sequence).

Only a few counts were recorded for this clone. The chain uses TRBV6-2 or TRBV6-3 and TRBJ1-1, with D hard to call. The CDR3 spans 12 residues. CDR1 and CDR2 from the germline V gene are MNHEY and SVGEGT. V was trimmed by 5 bases and J by 11 bases, leaving 15 bases between them. The CDR3 DNA reads as TGTGCCAGCAGTACATCTACGGGAGGGGCTTTCTTT. Protein: CASSTSTGGAFF.

The chain employs TRBV25-1 and TRBJ1-6, with D perhaps TRBD1 (6 bases). Trimming shortened V by 5 bases and J by 7 bases, and 15 bases separated the two germline ends. This CDR3 is built from 15 residues. Germline-derived CDR1 and CDR2 are MGHDK and SYGVNS. The CDR3: CASSLPGDENSPLHF. CDR3 bases: TGTGCCAGCAGTCTCCCAGGGGACGAAAATTCACCCCTCCACTTT.